Only one count was recorded for the clone carrying this T cell receptor beta chain. Sequenced by immunoSEQ multiplex PCR; TCRdb stores in-frame clones only, minus some. The profile shows around 65,000 clones, approximately 90% of them singletons. The data belong to a study of OX40 agonist ivuxolimab in advanced cancers. The source is an adult with an advanced solid tumor such as melanoma, head and neck, liver or kidney cancer. The input for sequencing was CD4+ or CD8+ T cells sorted from blood, taken in a trial of the OX40 agonist ivuxolimab.

The CDR3 reads CASSFIGEETQYF. The CDR3 nucleotides are TGTGCCAGCAGTTTCATAGGTGAAGAGACCCAGTACTTC. The J gene is TRBJ2-5, the V gene TRBV27; D is unresolved. CDR1 MNHEY and CDR2 SMNVEV come from the germline V gene (reference sequence). V shed 3 bases and J shed 3 bases, with 8 bases lying between them. CDR3 length: 13 residues.